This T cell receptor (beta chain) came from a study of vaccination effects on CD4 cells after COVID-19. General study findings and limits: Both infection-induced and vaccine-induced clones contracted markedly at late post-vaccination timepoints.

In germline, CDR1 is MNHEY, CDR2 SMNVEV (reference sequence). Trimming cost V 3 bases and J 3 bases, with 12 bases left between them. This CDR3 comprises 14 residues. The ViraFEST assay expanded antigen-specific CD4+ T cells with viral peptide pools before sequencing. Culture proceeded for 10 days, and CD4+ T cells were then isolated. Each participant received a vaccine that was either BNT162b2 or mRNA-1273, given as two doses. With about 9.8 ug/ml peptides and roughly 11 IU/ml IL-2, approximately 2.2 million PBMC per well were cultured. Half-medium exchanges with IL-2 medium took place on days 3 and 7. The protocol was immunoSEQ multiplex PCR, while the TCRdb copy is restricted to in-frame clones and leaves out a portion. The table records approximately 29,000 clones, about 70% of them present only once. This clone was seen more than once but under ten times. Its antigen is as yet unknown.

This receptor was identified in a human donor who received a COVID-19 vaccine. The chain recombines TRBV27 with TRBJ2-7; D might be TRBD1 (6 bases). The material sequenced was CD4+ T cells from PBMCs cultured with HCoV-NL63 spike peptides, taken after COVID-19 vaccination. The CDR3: CASSLVGGDYEQYF. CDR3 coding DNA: TGTGCCAGCAGTTTGGTAGGGGGAGACTACGAGCAGTACTTC.